The following is a TCR beta chain sequence with its context. The data are from a study of blood T cell repertoires in COVID-19. Study summary: The analysed material was cDNA or gDNA that came from T cells, B-cell-depleted T cells, or PBMCs.

Using immunoSEQ multiplex PCR, the repertoire was profiled, and TCRdb retains in-frame clones only, with some absent. The repertoire consists of about 200,000 clones, with about 85% occurring once and the leading ten covering approximately 5%. The CDR3 length is 16 residues. The trim removed 2 bases at V and 5 bases at J, leaving 8 bases unmatched. CDR1 and CDR2 (germline): MNHEY, SMNVEV (reference sequence). This receptor was taken from a woman of 80 years or more with acute or convalescent COVID-19. The chain recombines TRBV27 with TRBJ2-3; 9 bases agree with TRBD2. The source material was peripheral blood. The CDR3 bases are TGTGCCAGCAGTTTAGGCGGGAGGGCCCGGGTAGATACGCAGTATTTT. Amino acids: CASSLGGRARVDTQYF.